Listed here are 12 T cell receptor beta chains from one sample, sequenced in a study of blood T cells in healthy people across ages (dated by TCRdb to 2015 to 2017). Library generation was performed with 5' RACE. The instrument was an Illumina HiSeq 2500. The second PCR ran for roughly 6 to 11 cycles and used a J-beta primer mix along with a sample-barcoded 5' primer. TCRdb reprocessed the public reads (quality trimming at Q25 with fastp, clone calling with MiXCR) and kept in-frame beta chains. Under each unique CDR3 protein, matching rows form one entry showing the most common genes and DNA. For this sample the table gives approximately 760,000 distinct CDR3 sequences, of which roughly 25% were detected only once. The ten largest account for roughly 9% of the sample. The same sample was also studied in work on T cells of mothers and their children.

The sequenced sample consisted of blood. Receptor source: a boy under 18 in good health.

The chain carries TRBV6-6 and TRBJ1-4; 7 bases agree with TRBD1. The CDR3 is 16 amino acids. Losses at the gene ends were 5 bases for V and 0 bases for J; bases not matched to a gene: 6. From germline, CDR1 is MNHNY and CDR2 SVGAGI (reference sequence). For the CDR3, the DNA is TGTGCCAGCAGTCATACAGGGGAAGCAACTAATGAAAAACTGTTTTTT. Residues: CASSHTGEATNEKLFF.

The chain links TRBV28 to TRBJ2-7; 7 bases align to TRBD2. The V segment lost 3 bases and the J segment 3 bases; nucleotides outside the gene matches: 8. The CDR3 is made up of 15 amino acids. CDR1 and CDR2 (germline): MDHEN, SYDVKM. Here the CDR3 reads CASSFEGGPVYEQYF. CDR3 DNA: TGTGCCAGCAGTTTTGAGGGAGGGCCAGTCTACGAGCAGTACTTC.

In regard to this clonotype: Sequence at one end of the junction differs from germline and may be a read error. This chain uses TRBV7-3 with TRBJ1-1; D is unresolved. Germline loops: CDR1 SGHTA, CDR2 FQGTGA. The CDR3 contains 13 residues. The CDR3 nucleotides read TGTGCCGGCAGTTTCCAGGTAAACACTGAAGCTTTCTTT. It translates to CAGSFQVNTEAFF.

This clonotype has more than one count but fewer than ten. V usage is TRBV28 and J usage is TRBJ2-1, with a tentative D call TRBD1 (5 bases). Trimming took 6 bases from V and 6 from J, leaving 15 bases between them. Per the germline V gene, CDR1 is MDHEN and CDR2 is SYDVKM. This CDR3 has 14 residues. The DNA for the CDR3 is TGTGCCAGCAGCCCCCTATCAGGGTTCAATGAGCAGTTCTTC. This sequence encodes CASSPLSGFNEQFF.

This clonotype has just a few counts. The rearrangement uses TRBV20-1 and TRBJ2-1; no definite D call. V shed 1 base and J shed 0 bases, with 7 bases lying between them. CDR1 is DFQATT, CDR2 SNEGSKA, per germline (reference sequence). This CDR3 region has 14 residues. The CDR3 sequence: CSARAVSSYNEQFF. The CDR3 nucleotides are TGCAGTGCTAGAGCCGTTAGCTCCTACAATGAGCAGTTCTTC.

This clonotype came up a few times. This chain joins TRBV11-3 and TRBJ2-5; possibly TRBD2 for D (6 bases). With the DNA end fitting TRBJ2-7 better, the J assignment may be wrong. Per the germline V gene, CDR1 is SGHNT and CDR2 is YENEEA. The CDR3 has 16 residues. CDR3 nucleotide sequence: TGTGCCAGCAGCTTAGTCTCCGGGACTGAAACCTACGAGCAGTACTTC. This gives the protein CASSLVSGTETYEQYF.

This clonotype turned up a few times. This chain links TRBV2 with TRBJ2-5; possibly TRBD2 for D (6 bases). The DNA end lines up better with TRBJ2-1; the J call may be wrong. CDR1 and CDR2 (germline): SNHLY, FYNNEI. The CDR3 totals 15 residues. This CDR3 reads CASTSKAGERGEQFF. The CDR3, as DNA: TGTGCCAGCACGTCGAAAGCGGGCGAACGTGGTGAGCAGTTCTTC.

The chain links TRBV5-1 to TRBJ2-5, with 13 bases lining up with TRBD2. The J call may be wrong; the DNA end is better matched by TRBJ2-1. The CDR3 runs 14 residues. CDR1 and CDR2 (germline): SGHRS, YFSETQ. As DNA, the CDR3 is TGCGCCAGCGTACTAGCGGGGGGGTCCGATGAGCAGTTCTTC. It translates to CASVLAGGSDEQFF.

This clonotype was counted a few times. The genes are TRBV7-3 and TRBJ2-7; 11 bases are a match to TRBD2. CDR1 is SGHTA, CDR2 FQGTGA, per germline. The CDR3 length is 19 residues. Trimming at V came to 1 base and at J to 0 bases, leaving 11 bases not matched to a gene. The chain's CDR3 is CASSLRSRATSGISYEQYF. CDR3 nucleotide sequence: TGTGCCAGCAGCTTAAGGTCTAGGGCGACTAGCGGGATCTCCTACGAGCAGTACTTC.

The sample holds a few counts of this clonotype. V and J are TRBV11-1 and TRBJ2-5, with 9 bases matching TRBD1. The trim removed 0 bases at V and 2 bases at J, leaving 16 bases unmatched. The CDR3 contains 20 residues. Looked up from germline, CDR1 is SGHAT and CDR2 is FQDESV (reference sequence). The CDR3 sequence is CASSLAKEDRGGLWQETQYF. Here the CDR3 DNA reads TGTGCCAGCAGCTTAGCGAAGGAGGACAGGGGAGGTTTATGGCAAGAGACCCAGTACTTC.

CDR3 sequence: CATSTGPNEKLFF. The DNA for the CDR3 is TGCGCCACCTCGACAGGGCCAAATGAAAAACTGTTTTTT. The V call is TRBV5-1, the J call TRBJ1-4, with 7 bases lining up with TRBD1. The germline gives CDR1 SGHRS, CDR2 YFSETQ. After removal of 9 bases from V and 5 bases from J, the junction contained 7 bases not matched to a gene. The CDR3 covers 13 residues. The variable domain in full, with the rest retrieved from reference TRBV5-1 and TRBJ1-4, is KAGVTQTPRYLIKTRGQQVTLSCSPISGHRSVSWYQQTPGQGLQFLFEYFSETQRNKGNFPGRFSGRQFSNSRSEMNVSTLELGDSALYLCATSTGPNEKLFFGSGTQLSVL.

This clonotype was picked up a small number of times. A junction boundary mismatches the germline segment, possibly from a read error. The rearrangement joins TRBV28 to TRBJ2-5; a possible D gene is TRBD2 (6 bases). The CDR3 length is 13 residues. Germline V gives CDR1 MDHEN, CDR2 SYDVKM. The DNA of the CDR3 is TGTGCCGGCAGTTTAGGGCGGGGCGAGACCCAGTACTTC. It codes for CAGSLGRGETQYF.